A single sample gave rise to the 6 T cell receptor beta chains below, sequenced in a study of blood T cell repertoires in COVID-19. The assay was immunoSEQ multiplex PCR, and TCRdb's table has in-frame clones only and misses some. The sample includes some 74,000 clones, roughly 83% of them seen just once. Source material: peripheral blood. The receptors come from a man older than 75 with acute or convalescent COVID-19.

In DNA form, the CDR3 reads TGTGCCAGCAGTGCTCTAGCGGAAGAGACCCAGTACTTC. Protein: CASSALAEETQYF. The V and J genes are TRBV2 and TRBJ2-5; 7 positions match TRBD2. This CDR3 region has 13 residues. Looked up from germline, CDR1 is SNHLY and CDR2 is FYNNEI. V lost 4 bases and J lost 3; bases outside the gene matches: 2.

V gene TRBV6-2 or TRBV6-3 combines with J gene TRBJ2-6, with no clear D. Germline CDR1 MNHEY, CDR2 SVGEGT. The CDR3 sequence is 17 residues long. V shed 0 bases and J shed 0 bases, with 9 bases lying between them. The CDR3 spells CASSYSGLFSGANVLTF. Written as DNA, the CDR3 is TGTGCCAGCAGTTACTCCGGTCTGTTCTCTGGGGCCAACGTCCTGACTTTC.

The rearrangement joins TRBV19 to TRBJ1-3; D is possibly TRBD1 (6 bases). CDR1 is LNHDA and CDR2 is SQIVND in the germline V gene (reference sequence). CDR3 length equals 15 residues. V lost 6 bases, J lost 3 bases, and 15 bases lay in between. The CDR3 loop is CASSNRDLNGNTIYF. The CDR3 nucleotides are TGTGCCAGTAGCAACAGGGATCTGAATGGAAACACCATATATTTT.

The J gene is TRBJ2-1, the V gene TRBV11-3; 9 bases are a match to TRBD2. The junction had 0 bases not matched to a gene; V was cut back by 2 bases and J by 4 bases. The CDR3 length is 14 residues. Germline assignment: CDR1 SGHNT and CDR2 YENEEA. The CDR3 coding sequence is TGTGCCAGCAGCTTAAGCGGGGGGTACAATGAGCAGTTCTTC. Translation gives CASSLSGGYNEQFF.

The chain combines TRBV28 with TRBJ1-6; D possibly corresponds to TRBD1 (6 bases). V was cut by 1 base and J by 10 bases, with 17 bases left in between. CDR1 is MDHEN and CDR2 is SYDVKM in the germline V gene. The CDR3 has 16 amino acids. CDR3 DNA sequence: TGTGCCAGCAGTTTATTTCCGGGACAACCCGAGTCACCCCTCCACTTT. Its protein is CASSLFPGQPESPLHF.

The chain has TRBV4-1 and TRBJ1-4; possible D gene TRBD1, 5 bases. Germline V gene data show CDR1 as MGHRA and CDR2 as YSYEKL. This CDR3 contains 14 residues. V gave up 0 bases and J gave up 4 bases, with 6 bases separating them. This chain's CDR3 is CASSQEQVNEKLFF. As DNA, the CDR3 is TGCGCCAGCAGCCAAGAACAGGTTAATGAAAAACTGTTTTTT.